A selection of T cell receptor beta chains follows, all from one sample in a study of identical twins. Each CDR3 protein gets one entry after TCRdb re-called the 5' RACE reads with MiXCR. Found here are 450,000 or so distinct CDR3 sequences, 20% to 30% of them singletons; the top ten hold 2.5% to 3.5%. This same sample was also part of a study on T cells expressing NK-cell markers.

The sample taken for sequencing was CD4+ T cells sorted from blood. Source of these receptors: a woman younger than 30 in good health. The CDR3 runs from the conserved cysteine through the conserved F or W. The D gene is left open where the match is weak. The listing skips clone size in some rows; elsewhere it reads once, few, many or a size class.

J gene | clone size | D gene | V gene | CDR3 length | CDR3 DNA | CDR3 protein
TRBJ2-7 | few | NA | TRBV7-2 | 12 | TGTGCCAGCAGCCTTTCCTACAATGAGCAGTACTTC | CASSLSYNEQYF
TRBJ2-7 | NA | NA | TRBV2 | 15 | TGTGCCAGCGGGGATAGTCCCCGATCGCGGGACGAGCAGTACTTC | CASGDSPRSRDEQYF
TRBJ2-7 | NA | TRBD2 | TRBV7-6 | 14 | TGTGCCAGCAGCCCACGACTAGCGGACTACGAGCAGTACTTC | CASSPRLADYEQYF
TRBJ2-3 | few | NA | TRBV11-2 | 18 | TGTGCCAGCAACAAGGCAAACGGGGGTACTGTCCGTACAGATACGCAGTATTTT | CASNKANGGTVRTDTQYF
TRBJ2-1 | NA | NA | TRBV6-4 | 14 | TGTGCCAGCAGTGAACAGGGAGGATGGAATGAGCAGTTCTTC | CASSEQGGWNEQFF
TRBJ1-2 | many | TRBD1 | TRBV3-1 | 14 | TGTGCCAGCAGCCTTTCGACAGGGGCCTATGGCTACACCTTC | CASSLSTGAYGYTF
TRBJ1-3 | many | NA | TRBV6-4 | 14 | TGTGCCAGCAGTCCGGACAGCTCTGGAAACACCATATATTTT | CASSPDSSGNTIYF
TRBJ2-1 | few | TRBD2 | TRBV6-5 | 15 | TGTGCCAGCAGTTACCGACTAGCGGAATACAATGAGCAGTTCTTC | CASSYRLAEYNEQFF
TRBJ2-3 | NA | NA | TRBV6-5 | 12 | TGTGCCAGCGGGAGAGTTTCTGATACGCAGTATTTT | CASGRVSDTQYF
TRBJ2-2 | NA | NA | TRBV5-1 | 16 | TGCGCCAGCAGCTTGGGCTCTGGACGGAACACCGGGGAGCTGTTTTTT | CASSLGSGRNTGELFF
TRBJ2-1 | many | TRBD2 | TRBV20-1 | 15 | TGCAGTGCTAGAGACCCTAGCGGGATCTACAATGAGCAGTTCTTC | CSARDPSGIYNEQFF
TRBJ1-1 | few | NA | TRBV3-1 | 13 | TGTGCCAGCAGCTACGGGGGGCACACTGAAGCTTTCTTT | CASSYGGHTEAFF
TRBJ2-5 | few | NA | TRBV5-1 | 15 | TGCGCCAGCAGCTTAAGCCAGGGACCCTTGGAGACCCAGTACTTC | CASSLSQGPLETQYF
TRBJ2-3 | NA | NA | TRBV6-1 | 14 | TGTGCCAGCAGCCCCTTTCTAAGTCCAGATACGCAGTATTTT | CASSPFLSPDTQYF
TRBJ2-1 | NA | TRBD2 | TRBV5-1 | 14 | TGCGCCAGCAGCTTGGGGGCCCGAGCGGGAGCTCAGTTCTTC | CASSLGARAGAQFF
TRBJ2-5 | NA | NA | TRBV7-8 | 15 | TGTGCCAGCAGCTTAGCGGGACACCGCCAAGAGACCCAGTACTTC | CASSLAGHRQETQYF
TRBJ2-7 | NA | TRBD1 | TRBV9 | 16 | TGTGCCAGCAGCCCCAAGAACGGACAGGGCTCGTACGAGCAGTACTTC | CASSPKNGQGSYEQYF
TRBJ1-1 | NA | TRBD1 | TRBV12-3/TRBV12-4 | 14 | TGTGCCAGCGGGGACAGGGGACTCAACACTGAAGCTTTCTTT | CASGDRGLNTEAFF